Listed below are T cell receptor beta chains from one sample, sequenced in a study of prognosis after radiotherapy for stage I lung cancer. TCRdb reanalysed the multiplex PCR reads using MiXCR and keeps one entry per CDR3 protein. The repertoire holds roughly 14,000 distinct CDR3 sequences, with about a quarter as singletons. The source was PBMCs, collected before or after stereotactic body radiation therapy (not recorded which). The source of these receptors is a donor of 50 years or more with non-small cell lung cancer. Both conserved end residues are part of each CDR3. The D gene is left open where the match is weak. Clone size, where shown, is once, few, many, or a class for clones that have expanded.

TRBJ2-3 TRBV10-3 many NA TGTGCCATCAGTGACCGCTTGGGCACAGATACGCAGTATTTT CAISDRLGTDTQYF
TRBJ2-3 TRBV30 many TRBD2 TGTGCCTGGAGTGTAGAGTACCTGATCGCTAGCGGGAGAGGTACAGATACGCAGTATTTT CAWSVEYLIASGRGTDTQYF
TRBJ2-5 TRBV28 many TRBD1 TGTGCCAGCAGTTTTCTCCCCCCCAGGGGGCGAGAGACCCAGTACTTC CASSFLPPRGRETQYF
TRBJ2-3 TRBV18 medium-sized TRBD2 TGTGCCAGCTCACCGACTAGCGGGACATCAGATACGCAGTATTTT CASSPTSGTSDTQYF
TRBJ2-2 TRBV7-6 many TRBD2 TGTGCCAGCAGCCCCGACCAAAATAGCGGGAGTGGGGAGCTGTTTTTT CASSPDQNSGSGELFF
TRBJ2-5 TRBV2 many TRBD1 TGTGCCAGCAGTACACAGGGGGTCCAAGAGACCCAGTACTTC CASSTQGVQETQYF
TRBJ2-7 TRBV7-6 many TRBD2 TGTGCCAGCAGTCCTACTAGCGGGACCTCCTACGAGCAGTACTTC CASSPTSGTSYEQYF
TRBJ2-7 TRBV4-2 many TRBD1 TGTGCCAGCAGCCAACGGGACAGGGGCTACGAGCAGTACTTC CASSQRDRGYEQYF
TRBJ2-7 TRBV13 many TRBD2 TGTGCCAGCAGCGGCTCGGCTAGCGGGAGGTCTCTGGGAGAGCAGTACTTC CASSGSASGRSLGEQYF
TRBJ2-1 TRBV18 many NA TGTGCTTCCTCACAGGGCTCCTACAATGAGCAGTTCTTC CASSQGSYNEQFF
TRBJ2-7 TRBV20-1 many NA TGCAGTGCTAGAGATGCAGGGCTCTACCTCTACGAGCAGTACTTC CSARDAGLYLYEQYF
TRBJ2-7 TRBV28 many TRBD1 TGTGCCAGCAGTTTTGGACAGGGTCGGGGGGAGCAGTACTTC CASSFGQGRGEQYF
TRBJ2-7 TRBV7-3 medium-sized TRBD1 TGTGCCAGCAGCTCCGGACAGGGTCGGTTCGACGAGCAGTACTTC CASSSGQGRFDEQYF
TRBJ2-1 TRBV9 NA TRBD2 TGTGCCAGCAGCGCCGGACTAGCGGTATACTACAATGAGCAGTTCTTC CASSAGLAVYYNEQFF
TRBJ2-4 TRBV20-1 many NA TGCAGTGCTAGAGATCCGGGACTGGGCAAAAACATTCAGTACTTC CSARDPGLGKNIQYF
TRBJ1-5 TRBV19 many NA TGTGCCAGTAAGGGCCTCAGCAATCAGCCCCAGCATTTT CASKGLSNQPQHF
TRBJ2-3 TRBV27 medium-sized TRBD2 TGTGCCAGCAGTCCCCGGGGACTAGCGAATACAGATACGCAGTATTTT CASSPRGLANTDTQYF
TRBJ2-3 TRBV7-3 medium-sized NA TGTGCCAGCAGCTTCAGTAACACAGATACGCAGTATTTT CASSFSNTDTQYF
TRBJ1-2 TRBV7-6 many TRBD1 TGTGCCAGCAGCTCCACCGCAGGGGGCGGACCCTCTGGCTACACCTTC CASSSTAGGGPSGYTF
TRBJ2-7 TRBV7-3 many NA TGTGCCAGCAGCGCCAGGGACCTAAGCTCCTACGAGCAGTACTTC CASSARDLSSYEQYF
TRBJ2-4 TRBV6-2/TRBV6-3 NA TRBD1 TGTGCCAGCAGCCGGGTGAGGCCCGTGACAGGGAAAAACATTCAGTACTTC CASSRVRPVTGKNIQYF
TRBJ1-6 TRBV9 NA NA TGTGCCAGCAGCGCCCCCAATTCACCCCACTTT CASSAPNSPHF
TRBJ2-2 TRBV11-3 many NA TGTGCCAGCAGCTTATCACTGGTGGGCGGGGAGCTGTTTTTT CASSLSLVGGELFF
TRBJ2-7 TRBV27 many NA TGTGCCAGCAGGAGGACTACCAGCTCCTACGAGCAGTACTTC CASRRTTSSYEQYF
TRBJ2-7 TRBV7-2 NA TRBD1 TGTGCCAGCAGCGGACAGGGCTACGAGCAGTACTTC CASSGQGYEQYF
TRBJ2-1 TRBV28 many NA TGTGCCAGCAGTTTACCGGGACTCCTTAATGAGCAGTTCTTC CASSLPGLLNEQFF
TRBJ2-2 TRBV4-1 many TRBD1 TGCGCCAGCAGCCAGGACTGGACAGGGAGGAACACCGGGGAGCTGTTTTTT CASSQDWTGRNTGELFF
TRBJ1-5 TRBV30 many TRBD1 TGTGCCTGGAGTGTGCGGGGACAGGGTGGCAATCAGCCCCAGCATTTT CAWSVRGQGGNQPQHF
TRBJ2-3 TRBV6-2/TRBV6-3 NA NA TGTGCCAGCAGTTACGATGTTTTTAGGTCGGGAGAAAGCGCAGATACGCAGTATTTT CASSYDVFRSGESADTQYF
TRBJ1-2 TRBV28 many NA TGTGCCAGCAGTTTAGGGACTTCCCTCTTCCTATATGGCTACACCTTC CASSLGTSLFLYGYTF
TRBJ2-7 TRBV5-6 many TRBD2 TGTGCCAGCAGCTTTGGCCCTAGCGGGGCAAACTACGAGCAGTACTTC CASSFGPSGANYEQYF
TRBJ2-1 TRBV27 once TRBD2 TGTGCCAGCAGAGCACTAGCGCCCAATGAGCAGTTCTTC CASRALAPNEQFF
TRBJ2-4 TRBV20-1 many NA TGCAGTGCTACTGAGGGATTACTAGCCAAAAACATTCAGTACTTC CSATEGLLAKNIQYF
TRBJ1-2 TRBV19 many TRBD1 TGTGCCAGTAGTGCCCCGGACAGGGGCCGGTTTGGGGGCTACACCTTC CASSAPDRGRFGGYTF
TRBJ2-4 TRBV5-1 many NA TGCGCCAGCAGCTCCGACGGAGGGGCTACTAACATTCAGTACTTC CASSSDGGATNIQYF
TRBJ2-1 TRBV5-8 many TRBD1 TGTGCCAGCAGCTTGGGAGGGGGCAGAAACTACAATGAGCAGTTCTTC CASSLGGGRNYNEQFF
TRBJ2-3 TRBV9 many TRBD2 TGTGCCAGCAGCCCCCGTAGCATTCTAGCGGGAGGGCCACCCGCAGATACGCAGTATTTT CASSPRSILAGGPPADTQYF
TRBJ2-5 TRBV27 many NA TGTGCCAGCAGTTTAATGGTACAAGAGACCCAGTACTTC CASSLMVQETQYF
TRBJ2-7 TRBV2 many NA TGTGCCAGCAGTGAAGGTTACCCCGGACGGATAGAATACGAGCAGTACTTC CASSEGYPGRIEYEQYF
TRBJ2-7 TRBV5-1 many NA TGCGCCAGCAGATCAGGGGATTCCTACGAGCAGTACTTC CASRSGDSYEQYF
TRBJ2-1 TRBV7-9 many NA TGTGCCAGCAGCTTGGGAAATGAGCAGTTCTTC CASSLGNEQFF
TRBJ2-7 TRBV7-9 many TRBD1 TGTGCCAGCAGCCGCTATGCCAGGACAGGGGGATCCTACGAGCAGTACTTC CASSRYARTGGSYEQYF
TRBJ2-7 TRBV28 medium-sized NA TGTGCCAGCAGTTTAGGGGCAGCTTCAGATGGGGAGCAGTACTTC CASSLGAASDGEQYF
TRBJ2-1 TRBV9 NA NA TGTGCCAGCAGCGTAGGAGGACAGGGCGGGAGCTACAATGAGCAGTTCTTC CASSVGGQGGSYNEQFF
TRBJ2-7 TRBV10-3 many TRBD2 TGTGCCATCAAGAACCCCGGGACTAGGGACGAGCAGTACTTC CAIKNPGTRDEQYF
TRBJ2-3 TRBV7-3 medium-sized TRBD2 TGTGCCAGCAGCTTATCGGGGACCAGCGGGGGCCCAGATACGCAGTATTTT CASSLSGTSGGPDTQYF
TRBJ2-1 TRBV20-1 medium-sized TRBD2 TGCAGTGCTACTAGCGGGAGTAAAAAGGGGCAGTTCTTC CSATSGSKKGQFF
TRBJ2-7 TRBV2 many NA TGTGCCAGCAGTGTGGCAGGGGCCTACGAGCAGTACTTC CASSVAGAYEQYF
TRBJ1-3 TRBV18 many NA TGTGCCAGCCGGGGGGTGACGGAGTCGGGAAACACCATATATTTT CASRGVTESGNTIYF
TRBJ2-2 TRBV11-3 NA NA TGTGTCAGCAGCTTATCACTCGTGGGCGGGGAGCTGTTTTTT CVSSLSLVGGELFF
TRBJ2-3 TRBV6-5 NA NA TGTGCCAGCAGTTCTGGGAGGACCACAGATACGCAGTATTTT CASSSGRTTDTQYF
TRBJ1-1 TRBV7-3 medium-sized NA TGTGCCAGCAGCTTACGTGGGGGCGCCCTACCTAATGAAGCTTTCTTT CASSLRGGALPNEAFF
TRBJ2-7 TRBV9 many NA TGTGCCAGCAGCTCACAGGGAGGGGGGAACTACGAGCAGTACTTC CASSSQGGGNYEQYF
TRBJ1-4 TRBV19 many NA TGTGCCAGTAGTATAGACCCGACAGGTAAGGCAACTAATGAAAAACTGTTTTTT CASSIDPTGKATNEKLFF
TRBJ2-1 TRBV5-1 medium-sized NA TGCGCCAGCAGTGTGGACTCGTACAATGAGCAGTTCTTC CASSVDSYNEQFF
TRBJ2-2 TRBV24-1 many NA TGTGCCACCAAAGGGTTCAACACCGGGGAGCTGTTTTTT CATKGFNTGELFF
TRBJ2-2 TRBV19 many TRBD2 TGTGCCAGTAGAAGGGCCGGGACTAGCGGGAACACCGGGGAGCTGTTTTTT CASRRAGTSGNTGELFF
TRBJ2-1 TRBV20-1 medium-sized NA TGCAGTGCTAAGTTCCCGGGACTCCCAGACGAGCAGTTCTTC CSAKFPGLPDEQFF